A single sample gave rise to the 16 T cell receptor beta chains below, sequenced in a study of OX40 agonist ivuxolimab in advanced cancers. The library was produced with the immunoSEQ multiplex PCR assay. This is the immuneACCESS table as TCRdb keeps it, with only in-frame sequences that have V and J called. A part of the clones is gone; compared with another copy, unresolved V genes explain less than half, and the rest is unexplained. The sample has roughly 48,000 clones on record, under 85% of them singletons. The top ten constitute about 1% of the sample. Source: CD4+ or CD8+ T cells sorted from blood, taken in a trial of the OX40 agonist ivuxolimab. The receptors here all came from an adult with an advanced solid tumor such as melanoma, head and neck, liver or kidney cancer.

This clone is a singleton in its sample. This rearrangement joins TRBV6-6 to TRBJ2-7, with 9 nucleotides matching TRBD1. Germline V lookup: CDR1 MNHNY, CDR2 SVGAGI (reference sequence). This CDR3 region has 15 residues. Trimming cost V 4 bases and J 2 bases; bases outside gene matches: 6. The CDR3 protein is CASSSGQGVPYEQYF. As DNA, the CDR3 is TGTGCCAGCAGTTCGGGACAGGGAGTCCCCTACGAGCAGTACTTC.

The genes are TRBV11-2 and TRBJ2-1, with D possibly matching TRBD2 (5 bases). This CDR3 has 18 amino acids. V was clipped by 5 bases and J by 4 bases, with 24 bases between them. The germline CDR1 and CDR2 sequences are SGHAT and FQNNGV. CDR3: CASSPTPWVSARYNEQFF. CDR3 nucleotide sequence: TGTGCCAGCAGCCCCACCCCTTGGGTTAGCGCGAGGTACAATGAGCAGTTCTTC.

Here the CDR3 reads CASSPGTYDSYEQYF. Written as DNA, the CDR3 is TGTGCCAGCAGCCCCGGGACGTACGACTCCTACGAGCAGTACTTC. The chain uses TRBV6-6 and TRBJ2-7; D tentatively fits TRBD1 or TRBD2 (5 bases each). The CDR3 has 15 residues. Germline-derived CDR1 and CDR2 are MNHNY and SVGAGI (reference sequence). Trimming took 6 bases from V and 0 from J, leaving 15 bases between them.

This clone has a single count. The chain couples TRBV6-5 to TRBJ2-7; 10 bases are shared with TRBD1. Germline loops: CDR1 MNHEY, CDR2 SVGAGI. The V and J ends lost 4 bases and 5 bases, in that order; junction bases with no gene match: 8. CDR3 size: 15 residues. The CDR3 region has the DNA TGTGCCAGCAGTTTTCGCCGGGACAGGGGCAACGAGCAGTACTTC. Residues: CASSFRRDRGNEQYF.

The sample holds a few counts of this clone. The chain has TRBV29-1 and TRBJ1-1; D is ambiguous. The V end lost 7 bases, the J end lost 0 bases, and 15 bases lay between the germline ends. Germline CDR1 SQVTM, CDR2 ANQGSEA. The CDR3 runs 14 residues. The CDR3 DNA reads TGCAGCGGGATGGCGTCCCCGATGAACACTGAAGCTTTCTTT. This encodes CSGMASPMNTEAFF.

The J gene is TRBJ1-1, the V gene TRBV6-5, with a weak D call TRBD1 (6 bases). The CDR3 is 13 residues long. Germline loops: CDR1 MNHEY, CDR2 SVGAGI. The V and J ends lost 2 bases and 10 bases respectively, with 14 bases between them. The CDR3 protein is CASSYGPTGGAFF. CDR3 in DNA: TGTGCCAGCAGTTACGGACCGACAGGTGGAGCTTTCTTT.

This clone came up once. The chain recombines TRBV2 with TRBJ1-6; D uncertain. The germline CDR1 and CDR2 sequences are SNHLY and FYNNEI. This CDR3 comprises 16 residues. V lost 3 bases to trimming and J lost 0 bases, with 9 bases between them. CDR3 loop: CASSDYLSSYNSPLHF. CDR3 bases: TGTGCCAGCAGTGATTACCTCAGCTCCTATAATTCACCCCTCCACTTT.

The chain employs TRBV5-4 and TRBJ2-5; D possibly corresponds to TRBD2 (6 bases). The germline V gene has CDR1 SGHNT and CDR2 YYREEE (reference sequence). With 0 bases removed from V and 4 bases from J, the gap between germline ends came to 13 bases. The CDR3 is 15 amino acids. Here the CDR3 reads CASSLEGRTVETQYF. CDR3 coding DNA: TGTGCCAGCAGCTTGGAAGGGAGGACGGTAGAGACCCAGTACTTC.

The gene calls are TRBV7-2 and TRBJ2-7; 7 nucleotides line up with TRBD2. The J segment lost 3 bases and the V segment lost 3 bases, leaving 5 bases of the junction unmatched. Germline loops: CDR1 SGHTA, CDR2 FQGNSA. This CDR3 has 14 residues. The CDR3 protein is CASSLYRGDYEQYF. The CDR3 DNA reads as TGTGCCAGCAGCTTGTACCGGGGGGACTACGAGCAGTACTTC.

V is TRBV6-5 and J is TRBJ2-5, with D uncertain. Deletions cut 1 base from V and 3 bases from J, with 6 bases between. Germline V gene sequence: CDR1 MNHEY, CDR2 SVGAGI. The CDR3 length is 13 residues. CDR3 in amino acids: CASSYYRKETQYF. The CDR3 DNA follows: TGTGCCAGCAGTTACTACAGAAAAGAGACCCAGTACTTC.

This rearrangement joins TRBV4-3 to TRBJ1-6, with D perhaps TRBD1 (5 bases). CDR1 and CDR2 from the germline V gene are LGHNA and YSLEER. This CDR3 has 17 residues. Between the trimmed V and J ends, which lost 1 base and 5 bases, there was a span of 15 bases. CDR3 residues: CASSQVGGLRNNSPLHF. CDR3 DNA: TGCGCCAGCAGCCAAGTGGGGGGGTTGAGGAATAATTCACCCCTCCACTTT.

This clone showed up just once. The chain uses TRBV4-1 and TRBJ2-1; D is possibly TRBD2 (5 bases). Trimming took off 0 bases at V and 3 bases at J, with 15 bases between the two ends. CDR3 length: 17 residues. The germline gives CDR1 MGHRA, CDR2 YSYEKL. CDR3 sequence reads: CASSQDMRGQIYNEQFF. The CDR3 region has the DNA TGCGCCAGCAGCCAAGATATGCGAGGGCAGATCTACAATGAGCAGTTCTTC.

The gene calls are TRBV5-1 and TRBJ1-2; 8 bases match TRBD1. Trimming removed 3 bases from V and 2 bases from J; junction bases left unmatched: 15. CDR1 and CDR2 from the germline V gene are SGHRS and YFSETQ. The CDR3 extends over 18 amino acids. The CDR3 is CASSSGTGLFGRNYGYTF. CDR3 sequence (DNA): TGCGCCAGCAGCTCCGGGACAGGCCTTTTTGGGCGAAACTATGGCTACACCTTC.

CDR3 amino acids: CASSSPYKRSQGMGGYTF. CDR3 nucleotides: TGTGCCAGCAGCTCTCCGTATAAAAGGTCCCAAGGGATGGGGGGCTACACCTTC. The genes are TRBV7-8 and TRBJ1-2; no clear D gene. CDR1 is SGHVS, CDR2 FQNEAQ, per germline. This CDR3 has 18 amino acids. Trimming pared 4 bases from V and 8 bases from J, leaving 29 bases between.

This sequence joins TRBV4-2 and TRBJ2-3, with 10 bases aligning to TRBD2. The V segment lost 7 bases and the J segment 4 bases; nucleotides outside the gene matches: 5. In germline, CDR1 is LGHNA, CDR2 YNFKEQ. The CDR3 length is 14 residues. Written as DNA, the CDR3 is TGTGCCAGCAAGCCCAGCGGGGGGGCAGATACGCAGTATTTT. Its translation is CASKPSGGADTQYF.

V is TRBV30 and J is TRBJ1-1; D is unclear. Germline CDR1 is GTSNPN and CDR2 is SVGIG (reference sequence). The CDR3 consists of 17 residues. Trimming stripped 2 bases from V and 2 bases from J, with 21 bases between. The CDR3 DNA reads TGTGCCTGGAGTTTCCCCGGGTCGGGCGTAGGTAACACTGAAGCTTTCTTT. Its translation is CAWSFPGSGVGNTEAFF.